The sequence of this T cell receptor (beta chain) was determined in a study of blood T cells in healthy people across ages (dated by TCRdb to 2013 to 2016). In the study overall: Template switching captured roughly one uniquely barcoded TCR beta cDNA molecule per two T cells in model experiments. To track age-related changes in TCR beta repertoire diversity, the study relied on deep sequencing normalized with unique cDNA molecular identifiers. Donors were grouped into four age groups: young (average roughly 15 years), middle-aged (approximately 41), aged (around 60) and long-lived (82). Two additional independent replicas of 1 million unique cDNA reads from the same blood draw were analyzed for two donors (one aged 18 to 30 and one aged 80 or older). Donors of different ages were randomly distributed across sequencing lanes to avoid experimental bias. Paper-wide results and their limitations: Because the CMV infection status of the donors was unknown, age-related changes in expanded clonotypes may potentially have been confounded. Estimates of total diversity based on one million sequenced T cells were regarded as lower bounds and as underestimates. Observed TCR beta diversity per million T cells fell roughly linearly with age, and a significant reduction was already apparent by age around 40. Because profiling used bulk unsorted PBMCs, naive and antigen-experienced compartments could not be compared conclusively. Compared with the aged group, more naive CD4+ T cells, fewer expanded clones and increased TCR diversity were shown by the long-lived group, suggesting age selection. There was a strong correlation between observed TCR beta diversity and the percentage of naive T cells measured by flow cytometry.

This clonotype was observed a handful of times. There is no known antigen for this receptor. Per-nucleotide qualities are absent, and no much larger clonotype sits a single base away. Library preparation was by 5' RACE. The sequencer was an Illumina HiSeq 2500. A second PCR of about 6 to 12 cycles was performed with a sample-barcoded 5' primer and a J-beta primer mix. Each TCR beta cDNA molecule received a unique molecular identifier from a template-switch 5' adaptor carrying 12 random nucleotides. Each sample yielded at least 3 million CDR3-containing paired-end reads. First-strand cDNA was synthesized from all RNA with the Mint cDNA synthesis kit, primed by a TRBC-specific oligonucleotide. Following uracil-DNA glycosylase treatment, a first 18-cycle PCR with universal primers M1SS and BC2_uni_R was performed on all cDNA. The published analysis was carried out like this. Each sample was normalized by randomly selecting 1 million high-quality reads, each carrying a distinct molecular identifier. Reads with shared molecular identifiers were discarded instead of being binned into consensus sequences. CDR3 identification, clonotype clustering and error correction used MiTCR with a Q25 quality threshold and the strictest error-elimination algorithm. A nonparametric unseen species model with Euler transformation was used to estimate lower-bound total TCR beta diversity. Using fastp trimming at Q25 and MiXCR clonotype assembly, TCRdb reanalyzed the public sequencing data and kept in-frame beta chains. Entries that share a CDR3 protein sequence are merged under the most common genes and DNA. These V and J calls derive from TCRdb rather than the authors' analysis. The sample has around 650,000 distinct CDR3 sequences on record, 40% to 45% of them singletons. The ten largest make up about 32% of the sample.

The 35 to 40 donors, aged about 6 to 95 years, were systemically healthy Caucasian individuals from Russia. Each donor gave ten milliliters of peripheral blood, drawn into EDTA-treated Vacutainer tubes. Ficoll-Paque density-gradient centrifugation was used to isolate PBMCs, with at least 7 million per sample. Trizol reagent was used to extract total RNA from the PBMCs, yielding at least 5.5 micrograms per sample. For every donor, flow cytometry on a PBMC aliquot measured the percentage of naive CD45RAhigh/CD27high T cells. The sequencing input was blood. This sequence originates from a man older than 75 in good health.

CDR3 reads: CASSKTAPSSYEQYF. The nucleotides are TGTGCCAGCAGCAAGACTGCTCCAAGCTCCTACGAGCAGTACTTC. The rearrangement combines TRBV27 with TRBJ2-7; a confident D gene designation cannot be given. Cut back by 6 bases and 0 bases, the V and J ends lie 15 bases apart. CDR1 MNHEY and CDR2 SMNVEV are derived from the germline V gene (reference sequence). The CDR3 measures 15 amino acids from cysteine to phenylalanine. The CDR3 DNA has 45 bases and is translated from base 1.